This T cell receptor beta chain was sequenced during a study of early T cells in non-severe SARS-CoV-2 infection (dated by TCRdb to the early 2020s). Regarding the research as a whole: Because TCR sequencing was done on bulk RNA from unsorted whole blood, the alpha and beta chains could not be paired.

Receptor libraries were prepared by 5' RACE. This sample was sequenced with a NextSeq 500. Unique molecular identifiers were attached to individual cDNA molecules in the TCR library protocol so that sequencing error and PCR bias could be corrected. Sequencing covered both TCR alpha and beta chains, and within each sample the abundances of alpha and beta sequences were tightly co-correlated. From the authors' description of their analysis: Decombinator V4 was used to annotate the V gene, J gene and CDR3 of the TCR sequences. Expanded TCRs were defined as changing significantly between any two time points under a Poisson model with p below 0.0001. TCR abundances were normalised to the total number of TCRs sequenced per sample and expressed as counts per million. TRAV1-2 paired with TRAJ12, TRAJ20 or TRAJ33 defined MAIT TCRs, while TRAV10 paired with TRAJ18 defined iNKT TCRs. A search of VDJdb, accessed on 1 November 2021, was run for TCRs annotated to CMV, EBV and SARS-CoV-2, with TCRs annotated for multiple antigens excluded. TCRdb took the public reads, trimmed them with fastp at Q25, ran MiXCR for clone calling and kept in-frame beta chains. Each entry is one CDR3 protein sequence, shown with its most common DNA and genes. These V and J calls originate from TCRdb's pipeline instead of the authors' own analysis. For this sample there are nearly 80,000 distinct CDR3 sequences; around 13% appear just once. The top ten constitute approximately 1% of the sample.

This clonotype was detected a few times. Its specific antigen is unknown. It has no much larger one-base neighbor in the sample; base qualities were not kept. V gives up 2 bases and J gives up 4 bases, and the segment between their germline ends measures 11 bases. As encoded in the germline V gene, CDR1 is SGHVS while CDR2 is FNYEAQ. Inclusive of the bounding cysteine and phenylalanine, the CDR3 is 14 residues long. Just CDR3 DNA is preserved here, 42 bases in frame from base 1. This was a case-control study nested in a cohort of healthcare workers in London, UK, who had nasopharyngeal swab PCR tests and blood samples taken every week. Between 23 and 31 March 2020, the week of the UK lockdown, healthcare workers were enrolled and then followed up weekly for as long as 16 weeks. On the study overall, not on this receptor specifically: VDJdb matching was skewed toward anti-spike CD8 responses and likely underestimated virus-specific expansions, missing private and CD4 specificities.

The rearranged segments are TRBV7-6 and TRBJ1-1, with no confidently assigned D gene. What was sequenced was whole blood. This receptor was obtained from an adult who was a healthcare worker with PCR-confirmed SARS-CoV-2 infection or an uninfected control (not recorded which). The CDR3 region: CASSLRGSLTEAFF. The sequence in DNA is TGTGCCAGCAGCTTAAGAGGGAGTCTCACTGAAGCTTTCTTT.